This T cell receptor (beta chain) was obtained from a study of neoadjuvant anti-PD-1 for oral cavity cancer. Whole-study findings and limits: TCR analyses covered only three patients per response group.

Time point of the sample: after neoadjuvant nivolumab, at surgical resection. The germline V gene encodes CDR1 ENHRY and CDR2 SYGVKD. The CDR3 sequence is 12 residues long. V was shortened by 6 bases and J by 8 bases, with 13 bases between the two germline ends. About this clone itself: Its target is unknown.

The data were produced by immunoSEQ multiplex PCR, yet TCRdb's version contains in-frame clones alone and is incomplete. The data hold tens of thousands of clones, with roughly 90% observed a single time. The chain combines TRBV10-3 with TRBJ1-2, with D perhaps matching TRBD1 (6 bases). The sample consisted of PBMCs, taken after nivolumab (anti-PD-1) treatment. The receptor was derived from a person aged 35-79 years with oral cavity squamous cell carcinoma. DNA for the CDR3: TGTGCCATCAGACCCGACAGGTCGGGCTACACCTTC. Its protein product is CAIRPDRSGYTF.